This entry lists 17 T cell receptor beta chains sequenced from one sample in a study of T cells after yellow fever vaccination. Each CDR3 protein gets one entry after TCRdb re-called the 5' RACE reads with MiXCR. The sample records 300,000 to 350,000 distinct CDR3 sequences, around 4.1% being singletons. Sequencing used PBMCs, obtained 5 days after the yellow fever booster vaccination. The receptors come from a man in his late teens or twenties who received the YFV17D yellow fever vaccine.

DNA of the CDR3: TGTGCCAGCAGCTTGATGAAAGGGAGCTACGAGCAGTACTTC. It yields the protein CASSLMKGSYEQYF. The chain couples TRBV5-5 to TRBJ2-7; D possibly corresponds to TRBD2 (5 bases). The CDR3 loop spans 14 amino acids. Germline lookup yields CDR1 SGHKS and CDR2 YYEKEE (reference sequence). V lost 1 base and J 3 bases, leaving 11 bases between the germline ends. Together with reference TRBV5-5 and TRBJ2-7, the CDR3 gives the full variable domain: DAGVTQSPTHLIKTRGQQVTLRCSPISGHKSVSWYQQVLGQGPQFIFQYYEKEERGRGNFPDRFSARQFPNYSSELNVNALLLGDSALYLCASSLMKGSYEQYFGPGTRLTVT.

Only a few counts were recorded for this clonotype. The chain combines TRBV12-3 or TRBV12-4 with TRBJ1-6; D ambiguous. The CDR3 is made up of 15 amino acids. The V end was cut by 6 bases, the J end by 5 bases, with 14 bases between. CDR3 protein: CASRGGQINNSPLHF. CDR3 coding DNA: TGTGCCAGCAGGGGAGGGCAGATCAATAATTCACCCCTCCACTTT.

This clonotype was seen more than once but under ten times. V is TRBV5-1 and J is TRBJ1-6; D is ambiguous. V was clipped by 4 bases and J by 7 bases, with 12 bases between them. Germline V gene sequence: CDR1 SGHRS, CDR2 YFSETQ. The CDR3 has 14 residues. As DNA, the CDR3 is TGCGCCAGCAGCATAGGAGATCCGAATTCACCCCTCCACTTT. Translated: CASSIGDPNSPLHF.

This clonotype was detected many times. The chain has TRBV27 and TRBJ2-7; 9 nucleotides line up with TRBD1. After removal of 7 bases from V and 2 bases from J, the junction contained 12 bases not matched to a gene. The CDR3 extends over 16 amino acids. The germline CDR1 and CDR2 sequences are MNHEY and SMNVEV (reference sequence). The CDR3: CASTLQGANPPYEQYF. The CDR3 nucleotides are TGTGCCAGCACCTTACAGGGGGCCAATCCGCCCTACGAGCAGTACTTC.

J is TRBJ2-3 and V is TRBV10-3; D remains ambiguous. CDR3 length: 14 residues. Germline CDR1 is ENHRY and CDR2 is SYGVKD. V was clipped by 5 bases and J by 1 base, with 10 bases between them. The CDR3 loop reads CAISYSGRTDTQYF. CDR3 DNA: TGTGCCATCAGTTACAGTGGACGCACAGATACGCAGTATTTT.

This clonotype was seen a handful of times. The chain employs TRBV20-1 and TRBJ1-5; 7 nucleotides match TRBD1. The junction had 5 bases not matched to a gene; V was cut back by 3 bases and J by 0 bases. The CDR3 runs to 15 residues. The germline gives CDR1 DFQATT, CDR2 SNEGSKA (reference sequence). The CDR3 sequence is CSASQDRSSNQPQHF. The CDR3 coding sequence is TGCAGTGCTAGTCAGGACAGGAGTAGCAATCAGCCCCAGCATTTT.

This clonotype was observed a handful of times. The chain joins TRBV12-5 to TRBJ2-2, with 11 bases fitting TRBD1. V dropped 4 bases and J dropped 0; count of bases not matched to a gene: 7. CDR1 LGHNT and CDR2 FRNRAP come from the germline V gene. The CDR3 loop spans 18 amino acids. The CDR3 DNA reads as TGTGCTAGTGGTTGGGGGACAGGGGGACCCTCGAACACCGGGGAGCTGTTTTTT. This codes for CASGWGTGGPSNTGELFF.

There are many counts of this clonotype. V is TRBV7-2 and J is TRBJ1-5, with D unclear. This CDR3 contains 14 residues. Germline-derived CDR1 and CDR2 are SGHTA and FQGNSA. V dropped 3 bases and J dropped 1 base, with 7 bases sitting between them. The CDR3: CASSFAVSNQPQHF. CDR3 DNA sequence: TGTGCCAGCAGCTTTGCAGTGAGCAATCAGCCCCAGCATTTT.

CDR3 amino acids: CASSARDFSYEQYF. CDR3 in DNA: TGTGCCAGCAGCGCCCGGGACTTTTCCTACGAGCAGTACTTC. The chain couples TRBV9 to TRBJ2-7, with D possibly being TRBD2 (6 bases). The V gene lost 3 bases and the J gene lost 1 base, with 11 bases spanning the gap. This CDR3 is built from 14 residues. Germline values: CDR1 SGDLS, CDR2 YYNGEE.

This clonotype was observed a handful of times. This chain joins TRBV29-1 and TRBJ2-7; 9 nucleotides align to TRBD1. This CDR3 contains 11 residues. CDR1 and CDR2 from the germline V gene are SQVTM and ANQGSEA. Germline trimming cut 5 bases from V and 6 bases from J; bases unmatched to any gene: 2. CDR3: CSVRGQGEQYV. For the CDR3, the DNA is TGCAGCGTTCGGGGACAGGGCGAGCAGTACGTC.

This clonotype was counted a few times. J is TRBJ2-2 and V is TRBV18, with 7 bases fitting TRBD1. The CDR3 has 14 amino acids. Germline lookup yields CDR1 KGHSH and CDR2 LQKENI. V was clipped by 7 bases and J by 3 bases; unmatched bases: 5. This chain's CDR3 is CASYGTDYTGELFF. Here the CDR3 DNA reads TGTGCCAGCTACGGGACAGACTACACCGGGGAGCTGTTTTTT.

The chain recombines TRBV7-2 with TRBJ2-1, with D perhaps being TRBD1 or TRBD2 (5 bases each). The CDR3 consists of 15 residues. Germline assignment: CDR1 SGHTA and CDR2 FQGNSA. The V gene lost 2 bases and the J gene lost 6 bases, with 14 bases spanning the gap. CDR3 loop: CASSLQRGAINEQFF. CDR3 DNA sequence: TGTGCCAGCAGCTTACAGCGAGGGGCAATCAATGAGCAGTTCTTC.

This clonotype was detected many times. The chain employs TRBV5-1 and TRBJ2-7; 9 positions match TRBD1. Trimming at V came to 0 bases and at J to 4 bases, leaving 8 bases not matched to a gene. Germline loops: CDR1 SGHRS, CDR2 YFSETQ. CDR3 size: 16 residues. CDR3 sequence reads: CASSLAQGARTYEQYF. The CDR3 coding sequence is TGCGCCAGCAGCTTGGCACAGGGGGCGAGGACGTACGAGCAGTACTTC.

Ten or more counts support this clonotype. V gene TRBV7-8 combines with J gene TRBJ2-1; D gene uncertain. The CDR3 is 14 amino acids. V lost 1 base and J 7 bases, leaving 11 bases between the germline ends. The germline gives CDR1 SGHVS, CDR2 FQNEAQ. The CDR3 DNA follows: TGTGCCAGCAGCTTAGAGCTTAGGGCGAATGAGCAGTTCTTC. It codes for CASSLELRANEQFF.

The sample holds many counts of this clonotype. The rearrangement joins TRBV6-5 to TRBJ2-2, with TRBD2 as a possible D gene (6 bases). The CDR3 totals 13 residues. Germline values: CDR1 MNHEY, CDR2 SVGAGI. V was trimmed by 5 bases and J by 4 bases, leaving 8 bases between them. The CDR3 reads CASSTAGTGELFF. In DNA form, the CDR3 reads TGTGCCAGCAGTACAGCGGGCACCGGGGAGCTGTTTTTT.

This sequence joins TRBV20-1 and TRBJ2-3; weak D call: TRBD2 (5 bases). Germline CDR1 is DFQATT and CDR2 is SNEGSKA (reference sequence). This CDR3 spans 15 amino acids. V lost 1 base and J 1 base, leaving 12 bases between the germline ends. Here the CDR3 DNA reads TGCAGTGCTAGAGCCCCCCGGCGGGGCACAGATACGCAGTATTTT. Protein: CSARAPRRGTDTQYF.

The rearrangement uses TRBV5-1 and TRBJ1-5, with D perhaps matching TRBD1 (6 bases). V lost 4 bases to trimming and J lost 5 bases, with 13 bases between them. Germline lookup yields CDR1 SGHRS and CDR2 YFSETQ. This CDR3 is built from 14 residues. CDR3 in amino acids: CASSTGTPYQPQHF. CDR3 sequence (DNA): TGCGCCAGCAGCACCGGGACACCGTATCAGCCCCAGCATTTT. The whole variable domain, filled in from reference TRBV5-1 and TRBJ1-5, reads KAGVTQTPRYLIKTRGQQVTLSCSPISGHRSVSWYQQTPGQGLQFLFEYFSETQRNKGNFPGRFSGRQFSNSRSEMNVSTLELGDSALYLCASSTGTPYQPQHFGDGTRLSIL.